This TCR beta chain was identified in a study of spatial heterogeneity in lung cancer. This clonotype was picked up many times. A single record per CDR3 protein comes from TCRdb applying MiXCR to the 5' RACE reads. The sample holds 51,000 or so distinct CDR3 sequences; less than 9% are singletons and the top ten take roughly 37%. This sample's time point: blood at routine non-recurrence follow-up after resection. Tumor, nontumor lung or frozen PBMC supplied whole RNA that was sequenced unsorted. V lost 0 bases to trimming and J lost 11 bases; unmatched junction nucleotides: 11. CDR3 length: 15 amino acids. Looked up from germline, CDR1 is KGHSH and CDR2 is LQKENI.

This sample comprised PBMCs, obtained at follow-up. J is TRBJ1-1 and V is TRBV18, with 8 nucleotides matching TRBD1. This TCR came from a female donor with early-stage non-small cell lung cancer. CDR3 protein: CASSPPLGQGVRAFF. The DNA for the CDR3 is TGTGCCAGCTCACCACCTCTCGGACAGGGAGTAAGGGCTTTCTTT. Full variable domain (remainder filled in from reference TRBV18 and TRBJ1-1): NAGVMQNPRHLVRRRGQEARLRCSPMKGHSHVYWYRQLPEEGLKFMVYLQKENIIDESGMPKERFSAEFPKEGPSILRIQQVVRGDSAAYFCASSPPLGQGVRAFFGQGTRLTVV.